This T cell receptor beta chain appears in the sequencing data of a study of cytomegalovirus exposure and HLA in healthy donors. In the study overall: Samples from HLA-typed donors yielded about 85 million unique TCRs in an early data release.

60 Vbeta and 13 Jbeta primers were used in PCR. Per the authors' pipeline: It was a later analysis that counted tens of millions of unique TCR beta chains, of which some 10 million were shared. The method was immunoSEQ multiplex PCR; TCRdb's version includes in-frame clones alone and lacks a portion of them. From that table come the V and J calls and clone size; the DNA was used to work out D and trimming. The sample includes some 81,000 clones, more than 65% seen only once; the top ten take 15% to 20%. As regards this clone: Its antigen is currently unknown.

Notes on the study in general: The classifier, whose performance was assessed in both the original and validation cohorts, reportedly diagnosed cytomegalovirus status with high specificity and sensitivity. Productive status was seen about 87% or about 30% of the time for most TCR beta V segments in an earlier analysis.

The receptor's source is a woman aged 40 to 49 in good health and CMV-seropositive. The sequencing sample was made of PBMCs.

DNA for the CDR3: TGTGCCAGCAGTGAAACAGGGAACACCGGGGAGCTGTTTTTT. Translated: CASSETGNTGELFF. This chain joins TRBV6-1 and TRBJ2-2; D possibly corresponds to TRBD1 (5 bases). Germline V gene sequence: CDR1 MNHNS, CDR2 SASEGT. V gave up 2 bases and J gave up 1 base, with 5 bases separating them. The CDR3 sequence is 14 residues long.